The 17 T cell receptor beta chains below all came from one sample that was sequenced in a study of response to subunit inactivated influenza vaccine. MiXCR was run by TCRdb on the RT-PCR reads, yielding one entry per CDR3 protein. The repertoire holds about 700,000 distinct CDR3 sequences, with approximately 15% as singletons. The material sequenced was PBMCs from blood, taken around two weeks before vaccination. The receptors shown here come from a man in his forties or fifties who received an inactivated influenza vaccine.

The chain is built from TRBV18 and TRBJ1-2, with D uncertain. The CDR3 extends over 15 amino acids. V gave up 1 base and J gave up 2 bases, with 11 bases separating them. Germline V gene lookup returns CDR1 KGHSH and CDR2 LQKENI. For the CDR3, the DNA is TGTGCCAGCTCACCACTCGAGCAGGCCAACTATGGCTACACCTTC. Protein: CASSPLEQANYGYTF. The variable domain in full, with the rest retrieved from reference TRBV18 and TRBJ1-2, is NAGVMQNPRHLVRRRGQEARLRCSPMKGHSHVYWYRQLPEEGLKFMVYLQKENIIDESGMPKERFSAEFPKEGPSILRIQQVVRGDSAAYFCASSPLEQANYGYTFGSGTRLTVV.

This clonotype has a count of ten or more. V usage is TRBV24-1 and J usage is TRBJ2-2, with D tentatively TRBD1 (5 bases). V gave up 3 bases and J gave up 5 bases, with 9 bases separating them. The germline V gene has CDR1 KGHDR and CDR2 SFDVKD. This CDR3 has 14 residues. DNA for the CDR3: TGTGCCACCAGTGATACAAGACAGACCGGGGAGCTGTTTTTT. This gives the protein CATSDTRQTGELFF.

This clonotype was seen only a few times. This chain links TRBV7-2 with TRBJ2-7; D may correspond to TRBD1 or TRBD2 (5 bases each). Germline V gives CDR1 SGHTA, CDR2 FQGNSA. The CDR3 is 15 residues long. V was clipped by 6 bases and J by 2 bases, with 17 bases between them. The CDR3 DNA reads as TGTGCCAGCAGTCTTATTGGGACCCAGGCCTACGAGCAGTACTTC. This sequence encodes CASSLIGTQAYEQYF.

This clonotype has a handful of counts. The CDR3 spells CASGSGISTDTQYF. CDR3 nucleotide sequence: TGTGCCAGCGGTAGCGGGATCAGTACAGATACGCAGTATTTT. The rearrangement uses TRBV6-4 and TRBJ2-3; 8 bases line up with TRBD2. This CDR3 has 14 amino acids. Germline loops: CDR1 MRHNA, CDR2 SNTAGT. V was clipped by 8 bases and J by 3 bases; unmatched bases: 7.

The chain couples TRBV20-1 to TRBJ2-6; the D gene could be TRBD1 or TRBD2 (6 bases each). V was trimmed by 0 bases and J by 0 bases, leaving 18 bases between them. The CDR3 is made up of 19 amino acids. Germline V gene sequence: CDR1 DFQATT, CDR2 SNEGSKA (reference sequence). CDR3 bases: TGCAGTGCTAGAGATAGGGGGGAGGCTAAGAGCTCTGGGGCCAACGTCCTGACTTTC. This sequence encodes CSARDRGEAKSSGANVLTF.

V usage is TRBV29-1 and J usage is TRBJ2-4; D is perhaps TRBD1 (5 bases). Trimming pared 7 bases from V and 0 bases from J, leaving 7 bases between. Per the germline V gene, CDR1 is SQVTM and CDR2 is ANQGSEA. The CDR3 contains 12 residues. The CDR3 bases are TGCAGCGCTGGGGCAGCCAAAAACATTCAGTACTTC. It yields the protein CSAGAAKNIQYF.

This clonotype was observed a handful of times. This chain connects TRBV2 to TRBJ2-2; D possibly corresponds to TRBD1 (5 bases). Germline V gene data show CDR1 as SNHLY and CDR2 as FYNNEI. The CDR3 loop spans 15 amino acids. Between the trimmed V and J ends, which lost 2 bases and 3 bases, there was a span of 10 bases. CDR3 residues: CASSELGRDTGELFF. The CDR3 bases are TGTGCCAGCAGTGAATTGGGGCGTGACACCGGGGAGCTGTTTTTT.

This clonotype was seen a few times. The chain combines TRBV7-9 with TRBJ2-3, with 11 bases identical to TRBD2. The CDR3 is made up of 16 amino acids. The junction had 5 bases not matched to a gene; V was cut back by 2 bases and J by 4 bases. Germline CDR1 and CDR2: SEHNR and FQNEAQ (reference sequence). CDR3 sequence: CASSLTSGSGADTQYF. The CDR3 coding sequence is TGTGCCAGCAGCTTAACTAGCGGGAGTGGGGCAGATACGCAGTATTTT.

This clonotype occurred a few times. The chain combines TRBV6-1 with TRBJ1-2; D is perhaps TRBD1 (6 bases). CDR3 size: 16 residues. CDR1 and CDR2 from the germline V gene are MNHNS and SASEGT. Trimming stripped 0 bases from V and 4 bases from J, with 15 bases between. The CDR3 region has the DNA TGTGCCAGCAGTGAAGCGCGGTACAGGGAGAGCTATGGCTACACCTTC. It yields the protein CASSEARYRESYGYTF.

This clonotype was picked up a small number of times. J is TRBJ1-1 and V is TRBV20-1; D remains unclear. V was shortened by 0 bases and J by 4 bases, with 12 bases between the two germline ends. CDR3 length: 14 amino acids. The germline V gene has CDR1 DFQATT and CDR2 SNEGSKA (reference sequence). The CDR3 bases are TGCAGTGCTAGAGATTCGGGAGGGAGCACTGAAGCTTTCTTT. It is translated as CSARDSGGSTEAFF.

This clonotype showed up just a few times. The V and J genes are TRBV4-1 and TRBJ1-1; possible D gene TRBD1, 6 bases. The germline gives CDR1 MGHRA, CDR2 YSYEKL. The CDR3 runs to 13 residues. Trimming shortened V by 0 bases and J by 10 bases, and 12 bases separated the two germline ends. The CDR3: CASSQEGGLGAFF. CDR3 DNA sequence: TGCGCCAGCAGCCAAGAGGGGGGCTTGGGAGCTTTCTTT.

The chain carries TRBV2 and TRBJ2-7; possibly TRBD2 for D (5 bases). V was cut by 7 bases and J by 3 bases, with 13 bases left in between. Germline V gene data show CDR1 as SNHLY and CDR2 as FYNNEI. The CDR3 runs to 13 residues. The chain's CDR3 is CASIATGSYEQYF. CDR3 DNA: TGTGCCAGCATCGCGACTGGGAGCTACGAGCAGTACTTC.

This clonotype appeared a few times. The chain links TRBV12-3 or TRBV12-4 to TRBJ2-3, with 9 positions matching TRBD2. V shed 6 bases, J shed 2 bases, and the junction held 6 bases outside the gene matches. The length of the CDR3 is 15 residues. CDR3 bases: TGTGCCAGCAGGCCCACTAGCGGGCACACAGATACGCAGTATTTT. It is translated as CASRPTSGHTDTQYF.

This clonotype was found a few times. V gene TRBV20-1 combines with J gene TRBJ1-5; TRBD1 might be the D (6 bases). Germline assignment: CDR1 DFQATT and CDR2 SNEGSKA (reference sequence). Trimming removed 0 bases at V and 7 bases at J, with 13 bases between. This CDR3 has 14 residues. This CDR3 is CSAREGAGVQPQHF. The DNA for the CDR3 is TGCAGTGCTAGAGAAGGGGCAGGGGTCCAGCCCCAGCATTTT.

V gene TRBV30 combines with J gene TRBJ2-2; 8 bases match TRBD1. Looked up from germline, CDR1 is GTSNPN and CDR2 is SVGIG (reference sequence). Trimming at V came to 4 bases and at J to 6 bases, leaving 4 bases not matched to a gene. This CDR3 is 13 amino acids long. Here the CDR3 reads CAWMTQGAGELFF. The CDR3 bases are TGTGCCTGGATGACACAGGGGGCCGGGGAGCTGTTTTTT.

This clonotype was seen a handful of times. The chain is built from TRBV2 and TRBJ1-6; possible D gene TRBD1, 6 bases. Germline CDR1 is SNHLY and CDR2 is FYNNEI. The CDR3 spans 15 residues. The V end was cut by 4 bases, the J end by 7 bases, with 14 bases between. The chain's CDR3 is CASSAQGWGNSPLHF. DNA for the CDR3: TGTGCCAGCAGTGCCCAGGGGTGGGGGAATTCACCCCTCCACTTT.

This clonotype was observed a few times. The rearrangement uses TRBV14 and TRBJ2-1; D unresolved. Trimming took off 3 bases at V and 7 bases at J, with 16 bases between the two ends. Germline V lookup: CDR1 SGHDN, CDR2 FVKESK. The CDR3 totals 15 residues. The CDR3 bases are TGTGCCAGCAGCCACGGACGGAGCTCTTGGAATGAGCAGTTCTTC. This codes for CASSHGRSSWNEQFF. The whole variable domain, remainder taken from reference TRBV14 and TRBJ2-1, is EAGVTQFPSHSVIEKGQTVTLRCDPISGHDNLYWYRRVMGKEIKFLLHFVKESKQDESGMPNNRFLAERTGGTYSTLKVQPAELEDSGVYFCASSHGRSSWNEQFFGPGTRLTVL.